This T cell receptor beta chain appears in the sequencing data of a study of T cell responses to AZD1222 COVID-19 vaccine (dated by TCRdb to 2020 to 2023). Broadly, across the study: Because spike-specific TCR depth and breadth did not differ between the two schedules, AZD1222 recipients who got a second dose at roughly 4 weeks were pooled with those who got a second dose at roughly 12 weeks. Trial participants were enrolled into age subgroups of 18-55, 56-69 and 70-plus years, which contained about 150, 28 and 57 TCR-sequenced participants, respectively. A total of 240 or so trial participants underwent TCR sequencing, of whom more than 200 had received two doses of AZD1222 and some 25 had received two doses of the MenACWY control vaccine. Beyond this particular receptor, the publication reports: No day 14 peak-response samples were available, so repertoires were characterized only after the peak T cell response. Nearly half of unique spike-specific TCRs reportedly recognized epitopes outside regions mutated in the B.1.351 and B.1.1.7 variants. After two AZD1222 doses, spike-specific TCR breadth and depth were significantly higher than at day 0 and than in MenACWY recipients. Participants were mostly white British, with more females than males. The authors suggested clonal diversity may have been underestimated. In the small 56-69-year group, the increase in depth fell short of significance, most likely because of low power. The vaccine-associated CD4 TCRs covered the entire spike protein, and the dominant responses fell in regions 160-218 and 743-854. Conclusions about previously exposed vaccinees are limited, since just a handful of AZD1222 recipients were seropositive for SARS-CoV-2 at baseline.

This clone was seen once. Its antigen has not been determined. One base away there is no much larger clone; base qualities are not given. In the germline V gene, CDR1 corresponds to MNHEY and CDR2 to SVGAGI. The cysteine opens and the phenylalanine closes a CDR3 of 15 amino acids. This entry keeps only the CDR3 DNA: 45 bases, framed from base 1. The junction shows trimming of 4 bases on V and 4 bases on J, and the gene matches do not reach 7 bases of it. Read against the paper, the sample's time point label means: baseline before first vaccination. Vaccinee samples came from UK trials COV001 and COV002, including a single-blind randomized controlled phase 2/3 trial of AZD1222 (ChAdOx1 nCoV-19) in healthy adults. For TCRbeta chain sequencing, PBMC samples were collected from trial participants at day 0 and at day 28 after the second dose. The CDR3 regions of human TCRbeta chains were analyzed by immunosequencing. For the original study's pipeline: TCRs in the repertoires were compared against a reference library of SARS-CoV-2-specific TCRs that had been generated with the MIRA antigen-specificity platform. Breadth was defined as the fraction of unique TCRs that were SARS-CoV-2-associated, and depth was defined as the fraction of total T cells that were SARS-CoV-2-associated. Using the MIRA data, each spike-specific TCR was mapped to the spike region that the TCR reacts to and placed in a CD4 or CD8 class. Log10-transformed breadth and depth values were compared by one-way ANOVA with Sidak's multiple comparisons tests. TCRdb carries this immuneACCESS record with in-frame sequences only. Its versions omit some clonotypes, under half of them owing to an unresolved V gene in the studies checked, with the rest unexplained. From that table come the V and J calls and clone size; the DNA was used to work out D and trimming. For this sample the table gives around 99,000 clones, of which 90% to 95% were detected only once. Over 6.5% of the sample rests with the top ten.

This receptor was taken from an adult in good health. Sample: peripheral blood, taken on day 0 of AZD1222 vaccination. The chain employs TRBV6-5 and TRBJ2-7; 10 central nucleotides agree with TRBD2. The nucleotide sequence reads TGTGCCAGCAGTTCGCTCTCTAGCGGGGGTTACGAGCAGTACTTC. It translates to CASSSLSSGGYEQYF.